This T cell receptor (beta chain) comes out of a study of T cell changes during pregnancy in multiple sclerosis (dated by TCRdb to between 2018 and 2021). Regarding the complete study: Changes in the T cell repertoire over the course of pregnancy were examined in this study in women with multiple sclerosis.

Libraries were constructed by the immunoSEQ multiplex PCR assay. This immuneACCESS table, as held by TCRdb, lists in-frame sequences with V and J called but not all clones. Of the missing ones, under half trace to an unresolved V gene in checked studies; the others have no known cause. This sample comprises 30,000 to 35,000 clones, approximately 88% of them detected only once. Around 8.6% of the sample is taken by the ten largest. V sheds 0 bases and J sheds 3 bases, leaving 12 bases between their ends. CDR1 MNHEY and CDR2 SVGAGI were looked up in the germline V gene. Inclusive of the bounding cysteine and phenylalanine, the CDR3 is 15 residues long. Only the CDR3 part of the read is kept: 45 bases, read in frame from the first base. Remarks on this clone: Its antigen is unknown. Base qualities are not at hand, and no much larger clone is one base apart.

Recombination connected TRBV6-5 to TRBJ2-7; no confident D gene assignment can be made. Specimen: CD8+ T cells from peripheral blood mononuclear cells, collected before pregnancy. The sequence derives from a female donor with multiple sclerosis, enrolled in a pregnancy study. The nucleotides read TGTGCCAGCAGTTACTCCGCAGGCAACCTCTACGAGCAGTACTTC. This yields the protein CASSYSAGNLYEQYF.